This TCR beta chain stems from a study of blood T cell repertoires in COVID-19. The CDR3 has 15 amino acids. Trimming at V came to 3 bases and at J to 8 bases, leaving 4 bases not matched to a gene. TCRdb's copy holds only in-frame clones and misses some; the assay was immunoSEQ multiplex PCR. The repertoire consists of 75,000 to 90,000 clones, with approximately 78% occurring once and the leading ten covering around 34%. What was sequenced was peripheral blood. V gene TRBV23-1 combines with J gene TRBJ1-6; 10 nucleotides align to TRBD1. TRBV23-1 is flagged as an ORF with uncertain function. The TCR sequence derives from a man aged 55 to 69 with COVID-19, enrolled during active disease. DNA for the CDR3: TGCGCCAGCAGTCAGCGGACAGGGGGTTATTCACCCCTCCACTTT. Its translation is CASSQRTGGYSPLHF.